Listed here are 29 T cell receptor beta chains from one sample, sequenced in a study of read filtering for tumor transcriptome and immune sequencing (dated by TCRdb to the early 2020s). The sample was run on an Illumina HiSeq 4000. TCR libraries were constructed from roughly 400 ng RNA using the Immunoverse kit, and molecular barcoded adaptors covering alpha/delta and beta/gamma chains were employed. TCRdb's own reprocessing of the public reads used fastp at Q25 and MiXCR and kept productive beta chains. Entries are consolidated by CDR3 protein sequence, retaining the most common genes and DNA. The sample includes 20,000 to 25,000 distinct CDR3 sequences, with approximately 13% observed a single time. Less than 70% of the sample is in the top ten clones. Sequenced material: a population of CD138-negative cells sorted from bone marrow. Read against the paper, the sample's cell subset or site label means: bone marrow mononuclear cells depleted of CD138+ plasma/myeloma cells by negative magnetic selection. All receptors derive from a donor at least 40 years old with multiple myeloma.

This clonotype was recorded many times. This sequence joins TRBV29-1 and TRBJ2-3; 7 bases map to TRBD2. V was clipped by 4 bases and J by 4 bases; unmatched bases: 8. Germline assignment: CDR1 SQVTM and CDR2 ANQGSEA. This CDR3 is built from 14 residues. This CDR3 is CSVGLSSGSDTQYF. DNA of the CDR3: TGCAGCGTTGGCCTCTCTAGCGGCTCAGATACGCAGTATTTT.

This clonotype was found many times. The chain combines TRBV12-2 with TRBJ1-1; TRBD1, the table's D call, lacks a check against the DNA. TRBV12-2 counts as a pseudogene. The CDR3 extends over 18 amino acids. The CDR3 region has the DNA TGTGCAAGTCGCTTAGGGGGGTCGGGCACTGATACGAACACTGAAGCTTTCTTT. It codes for CASRLGGSGTDTNTEAFF.

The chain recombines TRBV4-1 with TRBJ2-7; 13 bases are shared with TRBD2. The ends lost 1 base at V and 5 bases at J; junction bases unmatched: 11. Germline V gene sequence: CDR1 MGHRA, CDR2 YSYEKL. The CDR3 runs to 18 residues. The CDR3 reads CASSQAGLAGDLVHEQYF. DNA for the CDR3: TGCGCCAGCAGCCAAGCCGGACTAGCGGGAGACTTGGTCCACGAGCAGTACTTC.

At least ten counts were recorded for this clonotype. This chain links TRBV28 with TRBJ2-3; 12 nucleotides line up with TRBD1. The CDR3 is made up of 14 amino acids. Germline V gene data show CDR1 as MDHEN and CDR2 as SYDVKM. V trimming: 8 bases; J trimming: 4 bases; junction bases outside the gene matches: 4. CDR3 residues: CASLGQGAADTQYF. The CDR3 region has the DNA TGTGCCAGCCTGGGACAGGGGGCCGCAGATACGCAGTATTTT. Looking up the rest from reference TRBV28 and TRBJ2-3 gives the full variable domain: DVKVTQSSRYLVKRTGEKVFLECVQDMDHENMFWYRQDPGLGLRLIYFSYDVKMKEKGDIPEGYSVSREKKERFSLILESASTNQTSMYLCASLGQGAADTQYFGPGTRLTVL.

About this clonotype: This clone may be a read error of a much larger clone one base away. The DNA of the CDR3 is TGTGCCAGCAGCTTGGGCAGCACCTACAAGCAGTACTTC. This gives the protein CASSLGSTYKQYF. The V and J genes are TRBV5-6 and TRBJ2-7, with D unresolved. Germline CDR1 SGHDT, CDR2 YYEEEE. There are 13 residues in the CDR3.

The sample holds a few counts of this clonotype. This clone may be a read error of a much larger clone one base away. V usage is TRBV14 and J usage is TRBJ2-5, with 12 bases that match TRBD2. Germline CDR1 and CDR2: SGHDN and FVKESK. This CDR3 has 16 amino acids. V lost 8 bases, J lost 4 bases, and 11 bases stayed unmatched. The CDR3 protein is CASCLFPGLAGETQYF. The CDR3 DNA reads TGTGCCAGCTGCCTGTTCCCGGGACTAGCGGGAGAGACCCAGTACTTC.

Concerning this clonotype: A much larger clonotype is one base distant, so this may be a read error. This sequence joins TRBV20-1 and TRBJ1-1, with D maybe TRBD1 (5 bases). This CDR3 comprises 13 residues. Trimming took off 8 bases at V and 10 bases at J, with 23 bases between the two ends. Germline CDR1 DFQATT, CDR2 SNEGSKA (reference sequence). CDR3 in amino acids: CSTVSDVGPRAFF. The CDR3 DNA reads TGCAGTACAGTTTCGGACGTGGGACCTAGAGCTTTCTTT.

The CDR3 nucleotides read TGCAGCGTTGGGGGACAGGGAGTCGGAGCGCAGTATTTT. Translation gives CSVGGQGVGAQYF. V gene TRBV29-1 combines with J gene TRBJ2-3; 9 bases line up with TRBD1. Germline V gene data show CDR1 as SQVTM and CDR2 as ANQGSEA. This CDR3 comprises 13 residues. J gave up 10 bases and V 4 bases, and 9 bases lay outside the gene matches.

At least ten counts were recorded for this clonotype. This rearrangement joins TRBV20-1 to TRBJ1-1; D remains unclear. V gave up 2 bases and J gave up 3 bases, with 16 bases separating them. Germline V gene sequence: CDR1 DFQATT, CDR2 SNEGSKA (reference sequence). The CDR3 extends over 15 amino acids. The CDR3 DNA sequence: TGCAGTGCTAGACCCTCTTTGGGGTACCACACTGAAGCTTTCTTT. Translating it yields CSARPSLGYHTEAFF.

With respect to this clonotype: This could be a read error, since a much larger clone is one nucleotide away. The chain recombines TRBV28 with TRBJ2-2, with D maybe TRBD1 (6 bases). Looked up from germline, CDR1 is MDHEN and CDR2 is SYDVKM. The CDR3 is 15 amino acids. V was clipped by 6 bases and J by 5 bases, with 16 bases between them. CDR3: CASSRDTFRTGELFF. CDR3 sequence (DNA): TGTGCCAGCAGCCGGGACACCTTTAGAACCGGGGAGCTGTTTTTT.

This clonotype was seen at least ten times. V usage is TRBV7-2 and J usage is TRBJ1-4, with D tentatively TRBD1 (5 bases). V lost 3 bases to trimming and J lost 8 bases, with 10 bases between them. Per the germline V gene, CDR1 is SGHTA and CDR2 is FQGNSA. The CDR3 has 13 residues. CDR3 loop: CASSFREGEKLFF. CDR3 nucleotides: TGTGCCAGCAGCTTCAGGGAAGGAGAAAAACTGTTTTTT.

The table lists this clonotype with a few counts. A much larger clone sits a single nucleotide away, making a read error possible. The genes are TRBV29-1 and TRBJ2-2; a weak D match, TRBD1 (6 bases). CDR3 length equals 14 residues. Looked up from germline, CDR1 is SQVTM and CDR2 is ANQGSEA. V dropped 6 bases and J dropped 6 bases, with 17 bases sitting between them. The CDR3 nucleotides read TGCAGCGTGACAGGTGCTTCAGGTTCCGGGGAGCTGTTTTTT. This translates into CSVTGASGSGELFF.

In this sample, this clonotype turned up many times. The CDR3 loop is CASSESASGEGFYEQYF. The CDR3 DNA is TGCGCCAGCAGTGAGTCGGCTAGCGGTGAAGGGTTCTACGAGCAGTACTTC. This chain uses TRBV10-2 with TRBJ2-7; TRBD2 matches at 7 bases. V shed 0 bases, J shed 3 bases, and the junction held 11 bases outside the gene matches. This CDR3 has 17 residues. In germline, CDR1 is WSHSY, CDR2 SAAADI.

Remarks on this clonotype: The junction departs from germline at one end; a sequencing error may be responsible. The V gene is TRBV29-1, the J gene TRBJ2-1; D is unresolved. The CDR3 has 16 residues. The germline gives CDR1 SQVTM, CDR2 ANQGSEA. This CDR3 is CSVGKLTESSYNEQFF. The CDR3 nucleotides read TGCAGCGTTGGTAAACTAACGGAGAGCTCCTACAACGAGCAGTTCTTC.

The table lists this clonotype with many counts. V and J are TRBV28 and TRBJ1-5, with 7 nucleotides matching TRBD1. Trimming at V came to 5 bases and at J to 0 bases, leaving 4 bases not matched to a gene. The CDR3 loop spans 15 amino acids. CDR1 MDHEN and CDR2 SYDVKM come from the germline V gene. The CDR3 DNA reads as TGTGCCAGCAGTAAAGACAGGGCTAGCAATCAGCCCCAGCATTTT. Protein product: CASSKDRASNQPQHF.

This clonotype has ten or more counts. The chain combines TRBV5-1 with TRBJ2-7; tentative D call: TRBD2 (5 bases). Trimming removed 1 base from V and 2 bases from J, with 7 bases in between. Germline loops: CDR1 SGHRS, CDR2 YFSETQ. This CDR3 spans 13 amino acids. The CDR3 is CASSLRDTYEQYF. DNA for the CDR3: TGCGCCAGCAGCTTGCGGGATACCTACGAGCAGTACTTC.

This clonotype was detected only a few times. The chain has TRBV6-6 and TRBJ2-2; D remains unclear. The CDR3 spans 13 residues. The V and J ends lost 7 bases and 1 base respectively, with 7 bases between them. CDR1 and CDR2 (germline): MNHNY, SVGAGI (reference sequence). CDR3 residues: CASINRNTGELFF. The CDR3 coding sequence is TGTGCCAGCATTAACAGGAACACCGGGGAGCTGTTTTTT.

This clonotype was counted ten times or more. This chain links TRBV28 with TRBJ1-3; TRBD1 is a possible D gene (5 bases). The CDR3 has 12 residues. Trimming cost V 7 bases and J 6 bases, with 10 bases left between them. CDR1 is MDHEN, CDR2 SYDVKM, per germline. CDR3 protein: CASTSGVNTIYF. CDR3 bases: TGTGCCAGCACCTCGGGGGTAAACACCATATATTTT.

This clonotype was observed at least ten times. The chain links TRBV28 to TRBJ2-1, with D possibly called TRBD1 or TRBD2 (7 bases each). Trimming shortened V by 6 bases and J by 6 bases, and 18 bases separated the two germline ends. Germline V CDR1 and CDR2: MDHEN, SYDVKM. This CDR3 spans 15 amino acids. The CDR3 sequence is CASSRGRGLINEQFF. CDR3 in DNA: TGTGCCAGCAGCCGGGGGAGGGGGCTCATCAATGAGCAGTTCTTC.

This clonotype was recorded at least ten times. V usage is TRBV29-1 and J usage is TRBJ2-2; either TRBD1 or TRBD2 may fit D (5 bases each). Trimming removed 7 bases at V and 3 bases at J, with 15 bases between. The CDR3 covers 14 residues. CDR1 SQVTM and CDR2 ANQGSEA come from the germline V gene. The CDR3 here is CSAGTQKDTGELFF. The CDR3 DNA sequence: TGCAGCGCCGGGACCCAAAAGGACACCGGGGAGCTGTTTTTT.

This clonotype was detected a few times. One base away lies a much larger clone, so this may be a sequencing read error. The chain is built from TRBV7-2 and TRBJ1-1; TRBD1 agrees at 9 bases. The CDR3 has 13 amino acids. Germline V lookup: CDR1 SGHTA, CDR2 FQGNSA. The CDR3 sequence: CASGLGTGRRAFF. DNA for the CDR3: TGTGCCAGCGGCTTAGGGACAGGGAGACGCGCTTTCTTT.

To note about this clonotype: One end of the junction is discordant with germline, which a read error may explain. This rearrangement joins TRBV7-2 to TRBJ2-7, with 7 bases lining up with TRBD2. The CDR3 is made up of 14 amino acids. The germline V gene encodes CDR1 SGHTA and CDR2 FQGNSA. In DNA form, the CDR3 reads TGTGCCGGCAGCTCAACCGGGACTAACTACGAGCAGTACTTC. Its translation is CAGSSTGTNYEQYF.

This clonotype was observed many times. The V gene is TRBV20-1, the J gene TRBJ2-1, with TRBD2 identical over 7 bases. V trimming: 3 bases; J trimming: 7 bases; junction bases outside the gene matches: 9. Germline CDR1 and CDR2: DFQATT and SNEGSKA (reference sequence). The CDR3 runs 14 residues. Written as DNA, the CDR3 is TGCAGTGCTAGTAAGTGGCGGGAGCGTAATGAGCAGTTCTTC. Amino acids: CSASKWRERNEQFF.

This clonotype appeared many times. The CDR3 here is CASSSDRGTYEQYF. The DNA for the CDR3 is TGTGCCAGCAGTTCGGACAGGGGTACCTACGAGCAGTACTTC. The gene calls are TRBV6-5 and TRBJ2-7, with 9 positions matching TRBD1. The CDR3 has 14 residues. Germline CDR1 MNHEY, CDR2 SVGAGI. V shed 4 bases, J shed 2 bases, and the junction held 3 bases outside the gene matches.

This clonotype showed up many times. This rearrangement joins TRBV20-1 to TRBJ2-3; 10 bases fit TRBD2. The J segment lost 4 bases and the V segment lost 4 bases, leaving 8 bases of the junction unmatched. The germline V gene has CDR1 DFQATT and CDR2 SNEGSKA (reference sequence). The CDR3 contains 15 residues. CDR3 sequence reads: CSATQREGRSDTQYF. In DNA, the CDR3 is TGCAGTGCTACCCAGCGGGAGGGCCGTTCAGATACGCAGTATTTT.

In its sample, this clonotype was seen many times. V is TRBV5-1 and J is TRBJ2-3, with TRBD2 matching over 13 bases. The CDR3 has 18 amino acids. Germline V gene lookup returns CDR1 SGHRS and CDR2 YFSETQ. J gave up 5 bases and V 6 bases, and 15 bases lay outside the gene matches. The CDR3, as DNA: TGCGCCAGCAAGGGACAGAAGTTCGGGACTAGCGGGAAAGATACGCAGTATTTT. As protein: CASKGQKFGTSGKDTQYF. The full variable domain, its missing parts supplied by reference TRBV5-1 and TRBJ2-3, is KAGVTQTPRYLIKTRGQQVTLSCSPISGHRSVSWYQQTPGQGLQFLFEYFSETQRNKGNFPGRFSGRQFSNSRSEMNVSTLELGDSALYLCASKGQKFGTSGKDTQYFGPGTRLTVL.

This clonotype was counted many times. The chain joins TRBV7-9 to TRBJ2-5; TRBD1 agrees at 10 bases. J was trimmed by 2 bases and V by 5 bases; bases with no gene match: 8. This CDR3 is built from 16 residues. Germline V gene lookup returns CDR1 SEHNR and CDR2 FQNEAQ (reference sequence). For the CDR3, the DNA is TGTGCCAGCAGCCAGCCGGGGACAGGGGTACAAGAGACCCAGTACTTC. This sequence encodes CASSQPGTGVQETQYF.

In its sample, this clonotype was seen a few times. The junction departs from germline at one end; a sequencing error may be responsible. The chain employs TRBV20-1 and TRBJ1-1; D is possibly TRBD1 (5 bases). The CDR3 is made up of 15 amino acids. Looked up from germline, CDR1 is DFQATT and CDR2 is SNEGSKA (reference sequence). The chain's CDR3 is CSARRRGSQNTEASF. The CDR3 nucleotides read TGCAGTGCTCGAAGAAGGGGCAGTCAGAACACTGAAGCTTCCTTT.

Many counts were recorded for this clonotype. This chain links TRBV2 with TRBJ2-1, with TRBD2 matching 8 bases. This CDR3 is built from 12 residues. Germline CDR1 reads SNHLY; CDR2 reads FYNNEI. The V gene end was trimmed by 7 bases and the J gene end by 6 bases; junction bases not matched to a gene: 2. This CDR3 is CASKRESNEQFF. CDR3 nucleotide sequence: TGTGCCAGCAAGCGGGAGTCCAATGAGCAGTTCTTC.